Each of the 16 T cell receptor beta chains below was sequenced from the same sample in a study of T cell repertoires in cytomegalovirus infection. TCRdb re-analysed the reads in MiXCR, keeping a single row per CDR3 protein. The sample records some 920,000 distinct CDR3 sequences, roughly 31% being singletons. Antigens of these TCRs are unknown. The material was cultured CD8+ T cells from PBMCs, obtained from culture after CMV antigen stimulation. These receptors were collected from a human donor in good health (CMV status not recorded). Some clones in this sample may be carry-over from other donors' samples.

This clonotype was counted many times. The V gene is TRBV7-2, the J gene TRBJ2-3; D is ambiguous. Trimming stripped 5 bases from V and 0 bases from J, with 12 bases between. Germline values: CDR1 SGHTA, CDR2 FQGNSA. The CDR3 has 15 residues. CDR3 bases: TGTGCCAGCAGCATATACCTAACGAGCACAGATACGCAGTATTTT. Protein sequence: CASSIYLTSTDTQYF.

J is TRBJ2-6 and V is TRBV27; D possibly corresponds to TRBD1 (6 bases). CDR1 is MNHEY, CDR2 SMNVEV, per germline (reference sequence). CDR3 length: 14 residues. Between the trimmed V and J ends, which lost 7 bases and 1 base, there was a span of 8 bases. CDR3 nucleotides: TGTGCCAGCAAACAGGGTTCTGGGGCCAACGTCCTGACTTTC. Protein: CASKQGSGANVLTF. Full variable domain (rest looked up from reference TRBV27 and TRBJ2-6): EAQVTQNPRYLITVTGKKLTVTCSQNMNHEYMSWYRQDPGLGLRQIYYSMNVEVTDKGDVPEGYKVSRKEKRNFPLILESPSPNQTSLYFCASKQGSGANVLTFGAGSRLTVL.

The chain couples TRBV9 to TRBJ2-5, with a weak D call TRBD2 (7 bases). The CDR3 is 18 amino acids. V dropped 3 bases and J dropped 2 bases, with 23 bases sitting between them. Germline V gene lookup returns CDR1 SGDLS and CDR2 YYNGEE. CDR3 sequence reads: CASSGSRGGDGEQETQYF. The CDR3 DNA is TGTGCCAGCAGCGGTAGTAGGGGGGGGGACGGAGAACAAGAGACCCAGTACTTC.

J is TRBJ1-4 and V is TRBV7-8; no clear D gene. V lost 6 bases, J lost 8 bases, and 19 bases lay in between. Germline V gives CDR1 SGHVS, CDR2 FQNEAQ. This CDR3 contains 15 residues. The CDR3 DNA is TGTGCCAGCAGTTCCTCGGGCTCCTCTTGGGAAAAACTGTTTTTT. This sequence encodes CASSSSGSSWEKLFF.

The rearrangement uses TRBV12-3 or TRBV12-4 and TRBJ2-7; the match to TRBD1 covers 8 bases. V lost 5 bases to trimming and J lost 4 bases; unmatched junction nucleotides: 7. This CDR3 has 14 amino acids. DNA of the CDR3: TGTGCCAGCAGTCCCACCCGGGACAGGTACGAGCAGTACTTC. Amino acids: CASSPTRDRYEQYF.

The J gene is TRBJ1-2, the V gene TRBV7-9; no clear D gene. Per the germline V gene, CDR1 is SEHNR and CDR2 is FQNEAQ (reference sequence). CDR3 length: 13 residues. Trimming removed 8 bases from V and 0 bases from J, with 10 bases in between. The CDR3: CASGDSSNYGYTF. The CDR3, as DNA: TGTGCCAGCGGAGACTCCTCTAACTATGGCTACACCTTC.

This clonotype appeared a few times. This sequence joins TRBV27 and TRBJ1-1; the match to TRBD1 covers 9 bases. The length of the CDR3 is 13 residues. Germline CDR1 is MNHEY and CDR2 is SMNVEV (reference sequence). The V segment lost 10 bases and the J segment 1 base; nucleotides outside the gene matches: 4. CDR3: CATTGQGNTEAFF. CDR3 coding DNA: TGTGCCACCACGGGACAGGGGAACACTGAAGCTTTCTTT.

The V call is TRBV23-1, the J call TRBJ2-3, with D tentatively TRBD2 (6 bases). TRBV23-1 counts as an open reading frame of uncertain function. There are 18 residues in the CDR3. Trimming took 11 bases from V and 4 from J, leaving 31 bases between them. The CDR3 sequence is CAPYSRPGLGIEADTQYF. The CDR3 coding sequence is TGCGCCCCCTACTCGAGACCGGGACTGGGAATAGAGGCAGATACGCAGTATTTT.

This clonotype turned up a few times. V usage is TRBV7-9 and J usage is TRBJ2-2; perhaps TRBD2 as D (5 bases). The CDR3 contains 14 residues. V shed 5 bases and J shed 4 bases, with 11 bases lying between them. Germline V gene lookup returns CDR1 SEHNR and CDR2 FQNEAQ (reference sequence). CDR3 DNA: TGTGCCAGCAGCCACATGGACTCCACCGGGGAGCTGTTTTTT. This sequence encodes CASSHMDSTGELFF.

A note on this clonotype: Since no conserved phenylalanine or tryptophan closes the CDR3, a read error is the likely cause. The chain is built from TRBV6-2 or TRBV6-3 and TRBJ1-1; D is perhaps TRBD1 (5 bases). This CDR3 spans 15 amino acids. CDR1 is MNHEY, CDR2 SVGEGT, per germline. V dropped 4 bases and J dropped 3 bases, with 15 bases sitting between them. DNA of the CDR3: TGTGCCAGCAGTTTTAAGGACACAACCTACACTGAAGCTTTCTTG. Its translation is CASSFKDTTYTEAFL.

This clonotype was observed a few times. This sequence joins TRBV6-6 and TRBJ2-7, with 8 nucleotides matching TRBD1. CDR3 length: 15 residues. Germline values: CDR1 MNHNY, CDR2 SVGAGI (reference sequence). The V and J ends lost 5 bases and 4 bases, in that order; junction bases with no gene match: 10. This CDR3 reads CASSPGGQGEYEQYF. As DNA, the CDR3 is TGTGCCAGCAGTCCCGGCGGACAGGGAGAATACGAGCAGTACTTC.

In this sample, this clonotype turned up many times. The chain carries TRBV7-6 and TRBJ2-5, with TRBD2 matching 13 bases. Trimming took 3 bases from V and 2 from J; bases not matched to a gene: 9. The germline gives CDR1 SGHVS, CDR2 FNYEAQ. The CDR3 length is 18 residues. The DNA for the CDR3 is TGTGCCAGCAGCTTTGCCGGGACTAGCGGGGCGCCTCAAGAGACCCAGTACTTC. Encoded protein: CASSFAGTSGAPQETQYF.

The CDR3 loop reads CSADSPQETQYF. The CDR3 region has the DNA TGCAGCGCGGACAGCCCACAAGAGACCCAGTACTTC. This chain joins TRBV29-1 and TRBJ2-5; tentative D call: TRBD1 (6 bases). Trimming stripped 7 bases from V and 2 bases from J, with 11 bases between. The CDR3 is 12 residues long. The germline V gene encodes CDR1 SQVTM and CDR2 ANQGSEA.

This sequence joins TRBV2 and TRBJ1-1; D is ambiguous. The germline V gene has CDR1 SNHLY and CDR2 FYNNEI. V dropped 2 bases and J dropped 6 bases, with 16 bases sitting between them. CDR3 length: 15 amino acids. CDR3 residues: CASSEIPFQFAEAFF. CDR3 in DNA: TGTGCCAGCAGTGAAATCCCCTTCCAGTTCGCTGAAGCTTTCTTT.

This chain links TRBV20-1 with TRBJ2-1, with D maybe TRBD2 (5 bases). The V end was cut by 0 bases, the J end by 12 bases, with 18 bases between. Germline CDR1 DFQATT, CDR2 SNEGSKA (reference sequence). This CDR3 has 14 amino acids. The CDR3 DNA is TGCAGTGCTAGAGATCTGGACTCCTCTCAAGGGCAGTTCTTC. Translation: CSARDLDSSQGQFF.

The rearrangement joins TRBV7-9 to TRBJ2-3; no clear D. From germline, CDR1 is SEHNR and CDR2 FQNEAQ (reference sequence). This CDR3 spans 12 amino acids. V lost 5 bases, J lost 7 bases, and 10 bases lay in between. The CDR3 bases are TGTGCCAGCAGCGACGGACGGAATACGCAGTATTTT. Translating it yields CASSDGRNTQYF.